This T cell receptor (beta chain) stems from a study of blood T cells in healthy people across ages. J lost 4 bases, V lost 6 bases, and 7 bases had no gene match. In germline, CDR1 is ENHRY, CDR2 SYGVKD. The CDR3 has 14 amino acids. A second PCR of 7 to 11 cycles used a sample-barcoded 5' primer and a J-beta primer mix. TCRdb re-called the 5' RACE reads with MiXCR, one entry per CDR3 protein. Among approximately 1.5 million distinct CDR3 sequences listed, 40% to 45% were seen once. The chain joins TRBV10-3 to TRBJ2-3; 7 bases line up with TRBD2. The sequence was obtained from a woman aged 18-29 years in good health. Sequencing was performed on blood. The CDR3 spells CAIRAGLAPDTQYF. CDR3 bases: TGTGCCATCAGAGCGGGATTGGCACCAGATACGCAGTATTTT.